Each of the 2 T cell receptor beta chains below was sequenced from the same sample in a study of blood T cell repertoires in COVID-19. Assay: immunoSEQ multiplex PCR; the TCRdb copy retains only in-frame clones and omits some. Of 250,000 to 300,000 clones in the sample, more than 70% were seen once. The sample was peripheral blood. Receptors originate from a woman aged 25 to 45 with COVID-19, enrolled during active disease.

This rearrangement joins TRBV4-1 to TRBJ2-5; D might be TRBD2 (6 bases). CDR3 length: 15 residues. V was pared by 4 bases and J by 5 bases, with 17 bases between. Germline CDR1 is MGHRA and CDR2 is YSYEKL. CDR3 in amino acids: CASSPLWEVRETQYF. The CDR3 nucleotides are TGCGCCAGCAGCCCGTTGTGGGAGGTGAGGGAGACCCAGTACTTC.

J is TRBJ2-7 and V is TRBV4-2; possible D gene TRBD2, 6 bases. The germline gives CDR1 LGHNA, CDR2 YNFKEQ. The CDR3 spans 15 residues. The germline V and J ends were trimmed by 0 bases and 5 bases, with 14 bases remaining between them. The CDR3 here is CASSQDPGTEHEQYF. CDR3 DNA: TGTGCCAGCAGCCAAGATCCGGGGACTGAGCACGAGCAGTACTTC.